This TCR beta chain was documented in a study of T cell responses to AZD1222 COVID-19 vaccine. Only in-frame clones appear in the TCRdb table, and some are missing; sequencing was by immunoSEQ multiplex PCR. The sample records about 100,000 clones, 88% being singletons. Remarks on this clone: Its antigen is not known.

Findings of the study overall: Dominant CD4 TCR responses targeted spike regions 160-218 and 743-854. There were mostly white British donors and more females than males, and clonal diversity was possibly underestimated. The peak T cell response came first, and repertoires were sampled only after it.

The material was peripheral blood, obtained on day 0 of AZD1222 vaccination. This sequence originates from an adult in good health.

The chain's CDR3 is CASSYYGNYGYTF. For the CDR3, the DNA is TGTGCCAGCAGTTACTACGGTAACTATGGCTACACCTTC. V gene TRBV6-2 or TRBV6-3 combines with J gene TRBJ1-2; D uncertain. The ends were cut back, 1 base at V and 1 base at J, with 4 bases in the middle. Germline-derived CDR1 and CDR2 are MNHEY and SVGEGT. This CDR3 has 13 amino acids.